Listed below are T cell receptor beta chains from one sample, sequenced in a study of blood T cell repertoires in COVID-19. Sequenced by immunoSEQ multiplex PCR; TCRdb stores in-frame clones only, minus some. The data hold under 300,000 clones, with roughly nine tenths observed a single time. Input material: peripheral blood. The receptors were gathered from a woman in her 40s who had recovered from COVID-19. CDR3s include the opening cysteine and the closing phenylalanine or tryptophan. A D gene is named only where the DNA matches it firmly. Size values are once, few and many counts, or a class for expanded clones, and some rows have none.

TRBJ2-2,-,-,15,TRBV28,CASSLTGAVTGELFF,TGTGCCAGCAGCTTAACGGGAGCGGTAACCGGGGAGCTGTTTTTT
TRBJ1-1,-,-,14,TRBV7-6,CASSFQTGNTEAFF,TGTGCCAGCAGCTTCCAGACAGGGAACACTGAAGCTTTCTTT
TRBJ2-2,-,-,13,TRBV28,CASLRMRAGELFF,TGTGCCAGCCTGAGGATGAGGGCCGGGGAGCTGTTTTTT
TRBJ2-2,TRBD2,-,17,TRBV4-2,CASSPRLAGLDTGELFF,TGTGCCAGCAGTCCCCGGCTAGCGGGATTGGACACCGGGGAGCTGTTTTTT
TRBJ1-5,-,-,15,TRBV9,CASSGGTGSNQPQHF,TGTGCCAGCAGCGGCGGGACGGGAAGCAATCAGCCCCAGCATTTT
TRBJ2-7,TRBD2,few,14,TRBV7-7,CASSPSGETYEQYF,TGTGCTAGCTCTCCTAGCGGGGAAACCTACGAGCAGTACTTC
TRBJ1-4,-,-,13,TRBV27,CASSWALNEKLFF,TGTGCCAGCAGTTGGGCCCTTAATGAAAAACTGTTTTTT
TRBJ2-5,-,-,15,TRBV18,CASSPRLAQRETQYF,TGTGCCAGCTCACCCCGACTCGCCCAACGGGAGACCCAGTACTTC
TRBJ2-3,-,-,13,TRBV19,CASSIGSTDTQYF,TGTGCCAGTAGTATCGGGAGTACAGATACGCAGTATTTT
TRBJ2-2,-,-,16,TRBV4-1,CASSHSSGRNTGELFF,TGCGCCAGCAGCCACTCGTCCGGGAGGAACACCGGGGAGCTGTTTTTT
TRBJ2-3,-,-,15,TRBV2,CASSDRSGSTDTQYF,TGTGCCAGCAGTGATAGAAGCGGAAGCACAGATACGCAGTATTTT
TRBJ2-7,-,-,16,TRBV28,CASSSPAAQNSYEQYF,TGTGCCAGCAGTTCCCCAGCGGCGCAAAACTCCTACGAGCAGTACTTC
TRBJ2-2,-,-,16,TRBV6-2/TRBV6-3,CASSLTDRTNTGELFF,TGTGCCAGCAGCCTCACCGACAGGACGAACACCGGGGAGCTGTTTTTT
TRBJ2-7,TRBD2,-,13,TRBV29-1,CSVGLAGPYEQYF,TGCAGCGTCGGACTAGCGGGTCCCTACGAGCAGTACTTC
TRBJ2-7,TRBD2,-,13,TRBV6-1,CASSEPAGGEQYF,TGTGCCAGCAGTGAACCTGCGGGGGGCGAGCAGTACTTC
TRBJ1-2,-,-,13,TRBV27,CASSSEGVYGYTF,TGTGCCAGCAGCAGTGAAGGGGTGTATGGCTACACCTTC
TRBJ2-2,TRBD2,-,16,TRBV9,CASSAQTSGSAGELFF,TGTGCCAGCAGCGCCCAGACTAGCGGGAGTGCCGGGGAGCTGTTTTTT
TRBJ2-1,TRBD1,-,14,TRBV3-1/TRBV3-2,CASSPGGSYNEQFF,TGTGCCAGCAGCCCAGGGGGAAGCTACAATGAGCAGTTCTTC
TRBJ2-1,-,-,14,TRBV7-6,CASSLWADLGEQFF,TGTGCCAGCAGCTTATGGGCTGACCTTGGGGAGCAGTTCTTC
TRBJ2-3,TRBD2,-,17,TRBV5-1,CASSTGTSGSGTDTQYF,TGCGCCAGCAGCACCGGGACTAGCGGGAGTGGGACAGATACGCAGTATTTT
TRBJ2-1,TRBD2,-,15,TRBV19,CASSITGGYYNEQFF,TGTGCCAGTAGTATAACGGGAGGGTACTACAATGAGCAGTTCTTC
TRBJ2-1,TRBD2,-,17,TRBV27,CASSPAGTSDSYNEQFF,TGTGCCAGCAGTCCTGCCGGGACTAGCGACTCCTACAATGAGCAGTTCTTC
TRBJ1-2,TRBD1,-,15,TRBV5-8,CASSLQPGQGVGYTF,TGTGCCAGCAGCTTACAACCGGGACAGGGTGTTGGCTACACCTTC
TRBJ2-2,-,-,13,TRBV24-1,CATRETNTGELFF,TGTGCCACCCGAGAGACGAACACCGGGGAGCTGTTTTTT
TRBJ1-3,-,-,19,TRBV21-1,CASSKADDREFYSGNTIYF,TGTGCCAGCAGCAAAGCCGACGACAGGGAATTTTACTCTGGAAACACCATATATTTT
TRBJ1-2,-,-,12,TRBV5-6,CASSLARNGYTF,TGTGCCAGCAGCTTGGCTAGAAATGGCTACACCTTC
TRBJ2-7,TRBD2,-,11,TRBV10-2,CASGTSYEQYF,TGCGCCAGCGGGACTAGTTACGAGCAGTACTTC
TRBJ2-1,TRBD1,-,16,TRBV28,CASSLNTGQGADEQFF,TGTGCCAGCAGTTTAAACACGGGACAGGGGGCCGATGAGCAGTTCTTC
TRBJ1-5,-,-,15,TRBV7-2,CASSFQGGSNQPQHF,TGTGCCAGCAGCTTCCAGGGAGGTAGCAATCAGCCCCAGCATTTT
TRBJ2-1,TRBD2,-,14,TRBV27,CASSLGREGNEQFF,TGTGCCAGCAGTTTGGGTCGGGAGGGTAATGAGCAGTTCTTC
TRBJ2-2,-,-,15,TRBV7-2,CASSLNRVNTGELFF,TGTGCCAGCAGCTTGAACAGGGTCAACACCGGGGAGCTGTTTTTT
TRBJ2-2,TRBD2,-,16,TRBV11-3,CASSLKAGGGSGELFF,TGTGCCAGCAGCTTAAAGGCGGGAGGGGGGTCCGGGGAGCTGTTTTTT
TRBJ1-5,-,-,13,TRBV19,CASSSQGNQPQHF,TGTGCCAGTAGTTCACAGGGCAATCAGCCCCAGCATTTT
TRBJ2-7,-,-,14,TRBV7-8,CASSLAGVGYEQYF,TGTGCCAGCAGCTTAGCGGGAGTTGGCTACGAGCAGTACTTC
TRBJ1-5,-,-,13,TRBV28,CASTWAVNQPQHF,TGTGCCAGCACTTGGGCAGTCAATCAGCCCCAGCATTTT
TRBJ1-1,-,few,13,TRBV2,CASSTRGVTEAFF,TGTGCCAGCAGCACGCGGGGGGTCACTGAAGCTTTCTTT
TRBJ2-7,TRBD2,medium-sized,15,TRBV7-9,CASSSWTSGKYEQYF,TGTGCCAGCAGCTCCTGGACTAGCGGGAAATACGAGCAGTACTTC
TRBJ2-5,TRBD2,-,16,TRBV27,CASSSGLAGGGETQYF,TGTGCCAGCAGTTCGGGACTAGCGGGAGGAGGGGAGACCCAGTACTTC
TRBJ2-1,TRBD1,-,15,TRBV7-9,CASSAQRDRGNEQFF,TGTGCCAGCAGCGCACAACGTGACAGGGGCAATGAGCAGTTCTTC
TRBJ2-1,TRBD2,-,14,TRBV2,CASKDGRAGNEQFF,TGTGCCAGCAAGGACGGGAGGGCCGGGAATGAGCAGTTCTTC
TRBJ2-3,-,-,16,TRBV19,CASRLGRSSSTDTQYF,TGTGCCAGTAGACTAGGACGCAGCTCTAGCACAGATACGCAGTATTTT
TRBJ1-1,-,-,15,TRBV7-9,CASSLAKGMNTEAFF,TGTGCCAGCAGCTTAGCGAAGGGGATGAACACTGAAGCTTTCTTT
TRBJ2-1,TRBD1,-,16,TRBV11-2,CASSLTRDRGYNEQFF,TGTGCCAGCAGCCTAACGAGGGACAGGGGGTATAATGAGCAGTTCTTC
TRBJ1-5,-,-,15,TRBV21-1,CASKTGTGVNQPQHF,TGTGCCAGCAAGACCGGGACAGGGGTCAATCAGCCCCAGCATTTT
TRBJ2-2,TRBD2,-,20,TRBV3-1/TRBV3-2,CASSPTGLAESGTNTGELFF,TGTGCCAGCAGCCCAACCGGGCTAGCGGAAAGCGGGACGAACACCGGGGAGCTGTTTTTT
TRBJ1-5,TRBD1,-,14,TRBV19,CASRRQGIGQPQHF,TGTGCCAGTAGAAGACAGGGGATTGGTCAGCCCCAGCATTTT
TRBJ2-4,-,once,13,TRBV28,CASSLESPNIQYF,TGTGCCAGCAGTTTAGAAAGCCCAAACATTCAGTACTTC
TRBJ1-1,TRBD1,-,13,TRBV25-1,CASRDRGFTEAFF,TGTGCCAGCAGGGACAGGGGTTTCACTGAAGCTTTCTTT
TRBJ1-2,-,-,16,TRBV2,CASSEITGMRDYGYTF,TGTGCCAGCAGTGAAATAACAGGGATGAGGGACTATGGCTACACCTTC
TRBJ1-2,-,-,14,TRBV5-1,CASSLNAGDYGYTF,TGCGCCAGCAGCTTGAACGCAGGGGATTATGGCTACACCTTC
TRBJ1-4,TRBD1,-,14,TRBV5-4,CASSRGQGLEKLFF,TGTGCCAGCAGCCGAGGACAGGGCCTTGAAAAACTGTTTTTT
TRBJ1-1,-,-,14,TRBV19,CASSISNLNTEAFF,TGTGCCAGTAGTATATCTAATCTGAACACTGAAGCTTTCTTT